This TCR beta chain was documented in a study of T cell changes during pregnancy in multiple sclerosis. Germline CDR1 reads SGHTA; CDR2 reads FQGNSA. The CDR3 runs to 17 residues. Trimming pared 4 bases from V and 0 bases from J, leaving 16 bases between. The assay was immunoSEQ multiplex PCR, and TCRdb's table has in-frame clones only and misses some. The repertoire has roughly 59,000 clones, 85% to 95% of them found once; the top ten carry over 0.35%. The specimen comprised CD4+ T cells from peripheral blood mononuclear cells, sampled before pregnancy. This sequence originates from a female donor with multiple sclerosis, enrolled in a pregnancy study. The gene calls are TRBV7-2 and TRBJ2-1, with D perhaps matching TRBD2 (7 bases). This CDR3 reads CASSSGGARSSYNEQFF. In DNA, the CDR3 is TGTGCCAGCAGCTCGGGGGGCGCTAGGAGCTCCTACAATGAGCAGTTCTTC.